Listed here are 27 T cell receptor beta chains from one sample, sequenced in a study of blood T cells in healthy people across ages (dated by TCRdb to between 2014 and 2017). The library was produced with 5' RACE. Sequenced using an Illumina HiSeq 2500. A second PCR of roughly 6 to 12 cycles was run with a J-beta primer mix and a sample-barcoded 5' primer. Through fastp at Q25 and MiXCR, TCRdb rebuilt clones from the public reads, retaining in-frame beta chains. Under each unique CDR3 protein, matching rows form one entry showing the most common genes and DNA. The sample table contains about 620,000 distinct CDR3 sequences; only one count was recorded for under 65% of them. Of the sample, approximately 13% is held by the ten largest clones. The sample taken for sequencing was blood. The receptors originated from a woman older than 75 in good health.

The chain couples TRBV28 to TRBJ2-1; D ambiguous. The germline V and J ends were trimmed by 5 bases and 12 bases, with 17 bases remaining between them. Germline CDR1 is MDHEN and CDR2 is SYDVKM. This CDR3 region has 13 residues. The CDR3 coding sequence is TGTGCCAGCAGTGCCCTACCACCTGAGAGGCAGTTCTTC. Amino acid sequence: CASSALPPERQFF.

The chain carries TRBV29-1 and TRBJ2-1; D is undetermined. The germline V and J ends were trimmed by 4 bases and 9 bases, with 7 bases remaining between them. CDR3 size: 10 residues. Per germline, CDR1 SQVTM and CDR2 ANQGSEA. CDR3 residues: CSVGRIEQFF. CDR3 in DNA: TGCAGCGTTGGAAGAATTGAGCAGTTCTTC.

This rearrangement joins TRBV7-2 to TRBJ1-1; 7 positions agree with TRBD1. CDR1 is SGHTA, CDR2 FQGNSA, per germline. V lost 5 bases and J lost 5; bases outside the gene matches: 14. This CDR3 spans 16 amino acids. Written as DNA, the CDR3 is TGTGCCAGCAGCGCCCGGGCAGGGGGAAAGGGGACTGAAGCTTTCTTT. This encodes CASSARAGGKGTEAFF.

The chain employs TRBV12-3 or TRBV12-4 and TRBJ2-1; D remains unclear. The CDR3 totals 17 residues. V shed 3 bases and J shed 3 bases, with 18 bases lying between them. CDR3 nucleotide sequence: TGTGCCAGCAGTTTCTCTTATACGTCTCGTGGCTACAATGAGCAGTTCTTC. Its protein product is CASSFSYTSRGYNEQFF.

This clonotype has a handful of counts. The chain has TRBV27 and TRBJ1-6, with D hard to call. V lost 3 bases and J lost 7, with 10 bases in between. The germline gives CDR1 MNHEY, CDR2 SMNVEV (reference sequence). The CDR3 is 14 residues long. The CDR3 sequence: CASSLNWPNSPLHF. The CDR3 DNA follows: TGTGCCAGCAGTTTGAATTGGCCCAATTCACCCCTCCACTTT.

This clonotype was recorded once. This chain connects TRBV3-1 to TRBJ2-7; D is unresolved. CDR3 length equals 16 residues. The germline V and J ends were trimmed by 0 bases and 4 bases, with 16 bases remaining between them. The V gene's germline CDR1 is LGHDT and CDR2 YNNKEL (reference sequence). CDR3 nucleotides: TGTGCCAGCAGCCAAGATGGAGTCAGCCTTGTGTACGAGCAGTACTTC. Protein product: CASSQDGVSLVYEQYF.

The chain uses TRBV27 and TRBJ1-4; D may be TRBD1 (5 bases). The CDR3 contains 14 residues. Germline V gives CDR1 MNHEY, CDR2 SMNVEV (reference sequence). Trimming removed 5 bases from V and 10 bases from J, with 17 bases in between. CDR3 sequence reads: CASSVAGRSGKLFF. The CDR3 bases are TGTGCCAGCAGTGTGGCGGGACGCTCTGGAAAACTGTTTTTT. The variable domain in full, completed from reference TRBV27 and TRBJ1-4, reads EAQVTQNPRYLITVTGKKLTVTCSQNMNHEYMSWYRQDPGLGLRQIYYSMNVEVTDKGDVPEGYKVSRKEKRNFPLILESPSPNQTSLYFCASSVAGRSGKLFFGSGTQLSVL.

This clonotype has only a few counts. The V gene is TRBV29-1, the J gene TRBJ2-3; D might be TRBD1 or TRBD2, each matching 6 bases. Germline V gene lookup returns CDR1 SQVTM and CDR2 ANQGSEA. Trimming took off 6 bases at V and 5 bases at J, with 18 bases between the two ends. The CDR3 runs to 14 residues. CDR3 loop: CSVVEGGALDTQYF. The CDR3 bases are TGCAGCGTCGTTGAGGGGGGCGCGTTAGATACGCAGTATTTT.

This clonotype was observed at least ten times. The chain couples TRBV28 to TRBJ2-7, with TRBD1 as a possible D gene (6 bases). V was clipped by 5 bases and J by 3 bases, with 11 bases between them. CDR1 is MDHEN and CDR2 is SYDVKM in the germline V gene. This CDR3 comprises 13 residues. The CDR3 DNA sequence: TGTGCCAGCAGTCCCTCGGACAGCTACGAGCAGTACTTC. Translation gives CASSPSDSYEQYF.

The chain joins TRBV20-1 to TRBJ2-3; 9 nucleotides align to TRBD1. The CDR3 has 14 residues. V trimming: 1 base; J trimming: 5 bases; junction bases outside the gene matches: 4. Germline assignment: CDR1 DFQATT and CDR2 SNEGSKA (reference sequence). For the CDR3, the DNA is TGCAGTGCTAGAGGCGGGACAGGGAAAGATACGCAGTATTTT. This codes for CSARGGTGKDTQYF.

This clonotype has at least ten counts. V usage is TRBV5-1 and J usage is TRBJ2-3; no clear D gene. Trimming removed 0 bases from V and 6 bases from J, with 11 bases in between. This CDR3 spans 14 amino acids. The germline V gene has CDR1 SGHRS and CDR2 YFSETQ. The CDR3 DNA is TGCGCCAGCAGCTTGGGATGGTTCCAGGATACGCAGTATTTT. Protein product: CASSLGWFQDTQYF.

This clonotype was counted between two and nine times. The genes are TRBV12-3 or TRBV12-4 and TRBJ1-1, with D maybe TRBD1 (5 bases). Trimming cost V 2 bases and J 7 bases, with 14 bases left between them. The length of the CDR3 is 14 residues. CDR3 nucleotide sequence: TGTGCCAGCAGTTTAAGGTTGACAGACCTTGAAGCTTTCTTT. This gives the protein CASSLRLTDLEAFF.

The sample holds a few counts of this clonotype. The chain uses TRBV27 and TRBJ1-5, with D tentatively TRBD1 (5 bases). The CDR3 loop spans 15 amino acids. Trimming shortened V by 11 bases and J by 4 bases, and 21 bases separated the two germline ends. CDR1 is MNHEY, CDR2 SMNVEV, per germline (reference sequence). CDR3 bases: TGTGCCCGCCACCCAAGACAGACACATAATCAGCCCCAGCATTTT. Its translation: CARHPRQTHNQPQHF.

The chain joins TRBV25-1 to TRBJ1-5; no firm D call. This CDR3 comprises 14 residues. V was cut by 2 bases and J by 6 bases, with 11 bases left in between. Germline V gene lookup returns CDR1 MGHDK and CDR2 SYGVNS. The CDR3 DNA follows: TGTGCCAGCAGTGAAAGTCAATGGGGTCAGCCCCAGCATTTT. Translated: CASSESQWGQPQHF. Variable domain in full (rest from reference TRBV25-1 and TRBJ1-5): EADIYQTPRYLVIGTGKKITLECSQTMGHDKMYWYQQDPGMELHLIHYSYGVNSTEKGDLSSESTVSRIRTEHFPLTLESARPSHTSQYLCASSESQWGQPQHFGDGTRLSIL.

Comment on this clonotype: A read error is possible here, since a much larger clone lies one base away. The CDR3 coding sequence is TGCAGCGTTGAAGGGGTCAGGGGCTTGAATGGGCAGTTCTTC. It specifies CSVEGVRGLNGQFF. The rearrangement links TRBV29-1 to TRBJ2-1, with D tentatively TRBD1 (6 bases). Germline V CDR1 and CDR2: SQVTM, ANQGSEA. The CDR3 spans 14 residues.

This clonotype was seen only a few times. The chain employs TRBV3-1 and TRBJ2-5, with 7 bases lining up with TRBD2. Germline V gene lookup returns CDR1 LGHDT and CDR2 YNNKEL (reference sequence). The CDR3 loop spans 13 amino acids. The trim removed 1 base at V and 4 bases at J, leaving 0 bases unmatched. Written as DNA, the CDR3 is TGTGCCAGCAGCCAAGCTAGCGGAGAGACCCAGTACTTC. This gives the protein CASSQASGETQYF.

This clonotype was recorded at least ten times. Here the CDR3 DNA reads TGCAGCGCCATTCTGAGCTCTGGGGCCAACGTCCTGACTTTC. Amino acids: CSAILSSGANVLTF. This sequence joins TRBV29-1 and TRBJ2-6, with D unresolved. The CDR3 runs to 14 residues. Germline CDR1 reads SQVTM; CDR2 reads ANQGSEA. The germline V and J ends were trimmed by 7 bases and 0 bases, with 10 bases remaining between them.

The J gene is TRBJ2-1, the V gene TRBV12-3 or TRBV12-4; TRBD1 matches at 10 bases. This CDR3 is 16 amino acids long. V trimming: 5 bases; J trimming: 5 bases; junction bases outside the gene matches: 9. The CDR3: CASSMLGTGVNNEQFF. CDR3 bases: TGTGCCAGCAGTATGCTGGGGACAGGGGTGAACAATGAGCAGTTCTTC.

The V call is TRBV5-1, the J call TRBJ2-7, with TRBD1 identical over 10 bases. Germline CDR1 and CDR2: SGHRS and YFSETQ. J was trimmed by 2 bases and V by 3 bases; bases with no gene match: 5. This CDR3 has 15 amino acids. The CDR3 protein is CASSYGTGETYEQYF. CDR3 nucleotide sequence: TGCGCCAGCAGCTACGGGACAGGGGAAACCTACGAGCAGTACTTC.

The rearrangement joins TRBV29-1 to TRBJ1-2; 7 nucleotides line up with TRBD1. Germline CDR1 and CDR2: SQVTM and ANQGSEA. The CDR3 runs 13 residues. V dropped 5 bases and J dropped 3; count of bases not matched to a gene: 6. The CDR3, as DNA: TGCAGCGTTCAATCGACAGGGCACTATGGCTACACCTTC. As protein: CSVQSTGHYGYTF. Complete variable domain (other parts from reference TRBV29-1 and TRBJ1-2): SAVISQKPSRDICQRGTSLTIQCQVDSQVTMMFWYRQQPGQSLTLIATANQGSEATYESGFVIDKFPISRPNLTFSTLTVSNMSPEDSSIYLCSVQSTGHYGYTFGSGTRLTVV.

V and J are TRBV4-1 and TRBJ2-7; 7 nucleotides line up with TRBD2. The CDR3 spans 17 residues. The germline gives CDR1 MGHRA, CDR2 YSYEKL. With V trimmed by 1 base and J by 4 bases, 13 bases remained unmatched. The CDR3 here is CASSQGDGSGTIYEQYF. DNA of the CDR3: TGCGCCAGCAGCCAAGGCGACGGGTCCGGGACTATTTACGAGCAGTACTTC.

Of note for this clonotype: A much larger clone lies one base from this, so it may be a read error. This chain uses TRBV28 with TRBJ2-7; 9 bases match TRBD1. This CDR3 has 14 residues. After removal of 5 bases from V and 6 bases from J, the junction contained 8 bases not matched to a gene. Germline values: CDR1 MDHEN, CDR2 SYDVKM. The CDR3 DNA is TGTGCCAGCAGTGTGGGGACAGGGAGGCTCGAGCAGTACTTC. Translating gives CASSVGTGRLEQYF.

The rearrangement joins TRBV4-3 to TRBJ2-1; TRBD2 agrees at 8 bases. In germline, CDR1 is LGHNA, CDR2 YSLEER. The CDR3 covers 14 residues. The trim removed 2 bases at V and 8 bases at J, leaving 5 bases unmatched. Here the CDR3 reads CASSQLAGFHEQFF. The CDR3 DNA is TGCGCCAGCAGCCAATTAGCGGGATTTCATGAGCAGTTCTTC.

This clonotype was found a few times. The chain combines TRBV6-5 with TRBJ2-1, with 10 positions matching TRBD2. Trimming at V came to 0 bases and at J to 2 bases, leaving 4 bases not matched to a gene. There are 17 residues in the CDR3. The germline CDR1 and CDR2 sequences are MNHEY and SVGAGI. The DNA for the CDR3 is TGTGCCAGCAGTTACTCGTCAACTAGCGGGACCTACAATGAGCAGTTCTTC. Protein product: CASSYSSTSGTYNEQFF.

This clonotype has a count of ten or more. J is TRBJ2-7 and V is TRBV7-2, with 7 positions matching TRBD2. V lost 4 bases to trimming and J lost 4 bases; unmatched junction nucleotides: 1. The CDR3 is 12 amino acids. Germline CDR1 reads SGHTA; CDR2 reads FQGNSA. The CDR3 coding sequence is TGTGCCAGCAGCTCTAGCGGTTACGAGCAGTACTTC. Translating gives CASSSSGYEQYF.

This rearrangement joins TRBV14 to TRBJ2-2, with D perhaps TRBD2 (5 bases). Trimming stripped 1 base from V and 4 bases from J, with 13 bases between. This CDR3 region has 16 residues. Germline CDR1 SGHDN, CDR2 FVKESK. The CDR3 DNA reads TGTGCCAGCAGCCAAGCGTGGGAGCCACCCACCGGGGAGCTGTTTTTT. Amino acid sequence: CASSQAWEPPTGELFF.

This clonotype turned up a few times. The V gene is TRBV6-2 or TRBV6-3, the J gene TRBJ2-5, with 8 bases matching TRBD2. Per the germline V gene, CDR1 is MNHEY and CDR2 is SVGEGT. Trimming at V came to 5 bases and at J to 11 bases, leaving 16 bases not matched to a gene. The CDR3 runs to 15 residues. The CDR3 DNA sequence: TGTGCCAGCAGTCACCTGACTAGCGCCGAGAGGGAGCAGTACTTC. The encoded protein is CASSHLTSAEREQYF.